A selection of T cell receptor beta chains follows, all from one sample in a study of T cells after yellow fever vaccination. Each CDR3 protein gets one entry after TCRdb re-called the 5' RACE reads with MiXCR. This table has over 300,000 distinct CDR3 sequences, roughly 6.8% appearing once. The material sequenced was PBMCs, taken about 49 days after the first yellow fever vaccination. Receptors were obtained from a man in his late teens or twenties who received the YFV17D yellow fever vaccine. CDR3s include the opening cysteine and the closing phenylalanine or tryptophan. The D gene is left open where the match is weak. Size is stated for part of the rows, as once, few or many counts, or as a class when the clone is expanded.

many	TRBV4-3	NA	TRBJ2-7	CASSQEKTSSYSYEQYF	TGCGCCAGCAGCCAGGAGAAGACTAGTTCCTACTCCTACGAGCAGTACTTC
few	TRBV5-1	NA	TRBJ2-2	CASSERDPTNTGELFF	TGCGCCAGCAGCGAAAGGGACCCCACCAACACCGGGGAGCTGTTTTTT
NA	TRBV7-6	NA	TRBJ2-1	CASSPRSGVYNEQFF	TGTGCCAGCAGCCCGCGATCGGGGGTTTACAATGAGCAGTTCTTC
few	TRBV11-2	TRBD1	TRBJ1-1	CASSFLIWTGQGVKKEAFF	TGTGCCAGCAGCTTTTTGATCTGGACGGGACAGGGGGTTAAGAAAGAAGCTTTCTTT
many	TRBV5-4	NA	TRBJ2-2	CASSFGVSTGELFF	TGTGCCAGCAGCTTCGGGGTATCCACCGGGGAGCTGTTTTTT
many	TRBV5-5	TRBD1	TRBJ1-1	CASSLGTGAGTEAFF	TGTGCCAGCAGCCTAGGGACAGGGGCGGGCACTGAAGCTTTCTTT
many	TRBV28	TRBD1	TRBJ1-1	CASSLVGQGEVAFF	TGTGCCAGCAGTTTAGTAGGACAGGGGGAGGTAGCTTTCTTT
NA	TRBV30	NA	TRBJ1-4	CAWGTGSSREKLFF	TGTGCCTGGGGAACCGGGAGTTCTAGAGAAAAACTGTTTTTT
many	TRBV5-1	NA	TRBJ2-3	CASSLRLHTDTQYF	TGCGCCAGCAGCTTGCGACTCCACACAGATACGCAGTATTTT
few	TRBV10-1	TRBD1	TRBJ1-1	CASGYLQGETATEAFF	TGCGCCAGCGGATACCTACAGGGGGAGACGGCCACTGAAGCTTTCTTT
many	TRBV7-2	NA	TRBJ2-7	CASSLSLGSEQYF	TGTGCCAGCAGCTTATCCTTGGGGTCCGAGCAGTACTTC
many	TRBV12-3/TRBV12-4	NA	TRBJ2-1	CASRSYNEQFF	TGTGCCAGCAGGTCCTACAATGAGCAGTTCTTC
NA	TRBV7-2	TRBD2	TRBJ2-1	CASIGTSGVQNEQFF	TGTGCCAGCATCGGGACTAGCGGGGTTCAGAATGAGCAGTTCTTC
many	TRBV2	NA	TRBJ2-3	CASRRTMFQDTQYF	TGTGCCAGCAGGAGGACTATGTTTCAAGATACGCAGTATTTT
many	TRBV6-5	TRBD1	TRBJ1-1	CASSYLSGGAILWDTEAFF	TGTGCCAGCAGTTACTTGTCAGGGGGCGCAATCCTTTGGGACACTGAAGCTTTCTTT
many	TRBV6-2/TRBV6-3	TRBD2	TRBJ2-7	CASGLAGPYEQYF	TGTGCCAGCGGCTTAGCGGGACCCTACGAGCAGTACTTC
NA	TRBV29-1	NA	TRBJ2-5	CSAGETQYF	TGCAGCGCCGGGGAGACCCAGTACTTC
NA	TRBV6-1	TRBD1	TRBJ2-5	CASSPGQGSQETQYF	TGTGCCAGCAGCCCGGGACAGGGGTCCCAAGAGACCCAGTACTTC
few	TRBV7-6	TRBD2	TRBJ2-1	CASSLGLAGGLDEQFF	TGTGCCAGCAGCTTAGGACTAGCGGGGGGGCTAGATGAGCAGTTCTTC
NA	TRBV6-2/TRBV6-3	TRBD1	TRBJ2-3	CASQGAWVTDTQYF	TGTGCCAGCCAGGGGGCTTGGGTCACAGATACGCAGTATTTT
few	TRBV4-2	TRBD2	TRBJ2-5	CASSHPFSLAGDQETQYF	TGTGCCAGCAGCCACCCCTTCTCTCTAGCGGGGGACCAAGAGACCCAGTACTTC
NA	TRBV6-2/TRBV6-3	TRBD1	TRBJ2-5	CASSILPGQGGETQYF	TGTGCCAGCAGTATCCTACCGGGACAGGGAGGTGAGACCCAGTACTTC
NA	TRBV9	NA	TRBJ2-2	CASSVDTGELFF	TGTGCCAGCAGCGTAGACACCGGGGAGCTGTTTTTT
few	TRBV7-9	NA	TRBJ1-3	CASSPRGPANSGNTIYF	TGTGCCAGCAGCCCGCGGGGACCGGCCAACTCTGGAAACACCATATATTTT